Listed here are 20 T cell receptor beta chains from one sample, sequenced in a study of cytomegalovirus exposure and HLA in healthy donors. With 60 Vbeta and 13 Jbeta primers, the PCR was carried out. Produced via immunoSEQ multiplex PCR; TCRdb's table is partial and in-frame only. The repertoire holds 120,000 to 150,000 clones, with 64% as singletons. The sequenced sample was PBMCs. The receptors come from a woman aged 30 to 39 in good health and CMV-seropositive.

The rearrangement links TRBV28 to TRBJ1-2; D uncertain. V shed 4 bases and J shed 4 bases, with 7 bases lying between them. This CDR3 has 12 residues. Germline V gives CDR1 MDHEN, CDR2 SYDVKM. CDR3 amino acids: CASSSQVYGYTF. The DNA of the CDR3 is TGTGCCAGCAGTTCGCAGGTCTATGGCTACACCTTC.

The rearrangement links TRBV6-5 to TRBJ1-1; a weak D match, TRBD1 (5 bases). V was cut by 2 bases and J by 0 bases, with 10 bases left in between. CDR1 is MNHEY and CDR2 is SVGAGI in the germline V gene. This CDR3 has 15 residues. For the CDR3, the DNA is TGTGCCAGCAGTTACGAATGGGGGGTGAACACTGAAGCTTTCTTT. This encodes CASSYEWGVNTEAFF.

The chain employs TRBV6-1 and TRBJ1-1, with 7 bases matching TRBD1. Germline CDR1 and CDR2: MNHNS and SASEGT. The CDR3 covers 14 residues. The V gene end was trimmed by 6 bases and the J gene end by 4 bases; junction bases not matched to a gene: 8. CDR3 sequence reads: CASRSSTGTTEAFF. The CDR3 nucleotides are TGTGCCAGCAGGAGTTCGACAGGGACCACTGAAGCTTTCTTT.

This clone showed up just once. The chain links TRBV9 to TRBJ1-5, with 7 bases that match TRBD1. This CDR3 comprises 14 residues. Trimming at V came to 0 bases and at J to 10 bases, leaving 7 bases not matched to a gene. The germline CDR1 and CDR2 sequences are SGDLS and YYNGEE. CDR3 protein: CASSVEEGALPQHF. CDR3 bases: TGTGCCAGCAGCGTAGAGGAGGGGGCTTTACCCCAGCATTTT.

In its sample, this clone was seen once. The V gene is TRBV7-9, the J gene TRBJ2-5; 11 nucleotides agree with TRBD2. The length of the CDR3 is 17 residues. CDR1 and CDR2 from the germline V gene are SEHNR and FQNEAQ (reference sequence). The trim removed 3 bases at V and 5 bases at J, leaving 11 bases unmatched. The CDR3 nucleotides are TGTGCCAGCAGCTTCAAATTAGCGGGGGGGCGATTCGAGACCCAGTACTTC. Amino acids: CASSFKLAGGRFETQYF.

This clone was found once. The chain combines TRBV2 with TRBJ2-5, with 15 nucleotides matching TRBD2. This CDR3 has 17 amino acids. V shed 4 bases and J 2 bases; nucleotides not matched to a gene: 5. The V gene's germline CDR1 is SNHLY and CDR2 FYNNEI. The CDR3 sequence: CASSAGLAGGMQETQYF. The CDR3 DNA reads TGTGCCAGCAGTGCCGGACTAGCGGGGGGGATGCAAGAGACCCAGTACTTC.

This clone occurred a few times. The rearrangement joins TRBV19 to TRBJ1-1; perhaps TRBD1 as D (6 bases). This CDR3 is built from 13 residues. Deletions cut 7 bases from V and 4 bases from J, with 13 bases between. Per germline, CDR1 LNHDA and CDR2 SQIVND (reference sequence). The DNA for the CDR3 is TGTGCCAGTAACCCCCTCAGGGGCACTGAAGCTTTCTTT. Amino acids: CASNPLRGTEAFF.

A few counts support this clone. The chain couples TRBV5-1 to TRBJ1-6; 7 bases line up with TRBD1. Germline V lookup: CDR1 SGHRS, CDR2 YFSETQ. This CDR3 has 14 amino acids. With 4 bases clipped from V and 8 bases from J, the junction kept 6 bases outside the gene matches. The CDR3 region is CASSLGTADSPLHF. The CDR3 DNA follows: TGCGCCAGCAGCCTCGGGACAGCCGATTCACCCCTCCACTTT.

J is TRBJ1-1 and V is TRBV6-5, with a tentative D call TRBD1 (6 bases). V was clipped by 6 bases and J by 8 bases, with 10 bases between them. Germline CDR1 MNHEY, CDR2 SVGAGI. This CDR3 spans 11 amino acids. Here the CDR3 DNA reads TGTGCCAGCAGCAATACAGGGGAAGCTTTCTTT. Its translation: CASSNTGEAFF.

The V and J genes are TRBV7-2 and TRBJ2-1, with no clear D. Germline CDR1 SGHTA, CDR2 FQGNSA. V was clipped by 1 base and J by 7 bases, with 17 bases between them. The CDR3 is 16 residues long. This CDR3 reads CASSLVSMSSRNEQFF. In DNA form, the CDR3 reads TGTGCCAGCAGCTTAGTTTCCATGAGTAGTCGAAATGAGCAGTTCTTC.

This clone occurred a few times. The genes are TRBV5-4 and TRBJ1-2, with D possibly being TRBD1 (6 bases). The CDR3 contains 14 residues. Germline CDR1 and CDR2: SGHNT and YYREEE (reference sequence). Trimming took off 1 base at V and 7 bases at J, with 14 bases between the two ends. The CDR3 sequence: CASSLNREHFGYTF. The DNA of the CDR3 is TGTGCCAGCAGCTTGAACAGGGAACACTTTGGCTACACCTTC. Together with reference TRBV5-4 and TRBJ1-2, the CDR3 gives the full variable domain: ETGVTQSPTHLIKTRGQQVTLRCSSQSGHNTVSWYQQALGQGPQFIFQYYREEENGRGNFPPRFSGLQFPNYSSELNVNALELDDSALYLCASSLNREHFGYTFGSGTRLTVV.

This chain joins TRBV11-2 and TRBJ1-1; TRBD1 matches 7 bases. V was clipped by 6 bases and J by 0 bases; unmatched bases: 7. CDR3 length equals 15 residues. CDR1 SGHAT and CDR2 FQNNGV come from the germline V gene. The CDR3 loop is CASRPYRGLNTEAFF. DNA for the CDR3: TGTGCCAGCAGGCCTTACAGGGGACTGAACACTGAAGCTTTCTTT.

The chain carries TRBV2 and TRBJ2-3; 10 bases align to TRBD1. V shed 4 bases and J 8 bases; nucleotides not matched to a gene: 9. CDR3 size: 15 residues. Germline CDR1 SNHLY, CDR2 FYNNEI. In DNA form, the CDR3 reads TGTGCCAGCAGTGGGTCGGGACAGGGGCAGGCTACGCAGTATTTT. This encodes CASSGSGQGQATQYF.

In this sample, this clone turned up once. The chain links TRBV14 to TRBJ2-3; maybe TRBD2 (6 bases). V was cut by 3 bases and J by 6 bases, with 10 bases left in between. The CDR3 spans 13 residues. CDR1 is SGHDN, CDR2 FVKESK, per germline. The CDR3 spells CASSQGLGDTQYF. CDR3 in DNA: TGTGCCAGCAGCCAGGGACTTGGGGATACGCAGTATTTT.

This chain joins TRBV18 and TRBJ1-4; perhaps TRBD1 as D (6 bases). Germline V gene sequence: CDR1 KGHSH, CDR2 LQKENI. The CDR3 length is 15 residues. V was cut by 5 bases and J by 2 bases, with 12 bases left in between. CDR3 in DNA: TGTGCCAGCTCATCCCAGGGGCCCACTAATGAAAAACTGTTTTTT. Protein: CASSSQGPTNEKLFF.

The V gene is TRBV2, the J gene TRBJ2-5; 7 positions match TRBD1. CDR1 SNHLY and CDR2 FYNNEI come from the germline V gene. There are 14 residues in the CDR3. V was pared by 6 bases and J by 5 bases, with 9 bases of the junction left unmatched. In nucleotides, the CDR3 is TGTGCCAGCAGCAGAGACAGGGACGGGGAGACCCAGTACTTC. Its translation is CASSRDRDGETQYF.

CDR3 amino acids: CASSVTGFYEQYF. The DNA for the CDR3 is TGTGCCAGTAGTGTCACAGGGTTCTACGAGCAGTACTTC. The rearrangement joins TRBV19 to TRBJ2-7; D perhaps matches TRBD1 (6 bases). CDR3 size: 13 residues. Trimming pared 5 bases from V and 3 bases from J, leaving 11 bases between. CDR1 is LNHDA, CDR2 SQIVND, per germline (reference sequence).

This clone was picked up a small number of times. V usage is TRBV9 and J usage is TRBJ2-7; possibly TRBD1 for D (6 bases). Trimming shortened V by 3 bases and J by 2 bases, and 15 bases separated the two germline ends. The V gene's germline CDR1 is SGDLS and CDR2 YYNGEE. The CDR3 has 15 amino acids. The CDR3 DNA reads TGTGCCAGCAGCGCACAAGAGGGGGTAACCTACGAGCAGTACTTC. Translating gives CASSAQEGVTYEQYF.

The V gene is TRBV7-2, the J gene TRBJ2-4; 8 nucleotides align to TRBD2. V lost 0 bases, J lost 3 bases, and 10 bases stayed unmatched. Germline CDR1 reads SGHTA; CDR2 reads FQGNSA. CDR3 size: 18 residues. The CDR3 here is CASSLASGASLGKNIQYF. CDR3 coding DNA: TGTGCCAGCAGCTTAGCTAGCGGGGCCTCCTTAGGCAAAAACATTCAGTACTTC.

The chain employs TRBV9 and TRBJ1-1; 11 positions agree with TRBD1. CDR1 SGDLS and CDR2 YYNGEE come from the germline V gene. The CDR3 is made up of 17 amino acids. V lost 0 bases, J lost 5 bases, and 9 bases stayed unmatched. CDR3 nucleotide sequence: TGTGCCAGCAGCGTAGTTGGGACCGGGACAGGGGGGACTGAAGCTTTCTTT. Translation: CASSVVGTGTGGTEAFF.